A single sample gave rise to the 30 T cell receptor beta chains below, sequenced in a study of blood T cell repertoires in COVID-19. Using immunoSEQ multiplex PCR, the repertoire was profiled, and TCRdb retains in-frame clones only, with some absent. In the table there are 200,000 to 250,000 clones, roughly 86% of which are singletons. Sequencing used PBMCs or T cells enriched from blood (not recorded which). The receptors shown here come from a woman in her 50s who had recovered from COVID-19.

A single count supports this clone. The rearrangement links TRBV5-4 to TRBJ2-5; the match to TRBD2 covers 10 bases. The germline V gene has CDR1 SGHNT and CDR2 YYREEE (reference sequence). J gave up 5 bases and V 0 bases, and 4 bases lay outside the gene matches. This CDR3 has 15 amino acids. The CDR3 region has the DNA TGTGCCAGCAGCTTGGAAAGCGGGAGGGTCGAGACCCAGTACTTC. Amino acids: CASSLESGRVETQYF.

The CDR3 DNA sequence: TGTGCCAGCAGCTATCTAGCGGGGGGGCCCCATGAGCAGTTCTTC. The encoded protein is CASSYLAGGPHEQFF. The chain combines TRBV5-4 with TRBJ2-1; 12 nucleotides agree with TRBD2. The CDR3 is 15 amino acids. Germline CDR1 SGHNT, CDR2 YYREEE (reference sequence). V shed 3 bases, J shed 8 bases, and the junction held 6 bases outside the gene matches.

The rearrangement uses TRBV28 and TRBJ2-3; 11 bases agree with TRBD2. Germline CDR1 reads MDHEN; CDR2 reads SYDVKM. CDR3 size: 19 residues. Losses at the gene ends were 5 bases for V and 1 base for J; bases not matched to a gene: 14. This chain's CDR3 is CASSLGGAIAGGRTDTQYF. CDR3 DNA: TGTGCCAGCAGTCTGGGAGGGGCCATAGCGGGAGGGCGCACAGATACGCAGTATTTT.

V is TRBV30 and J is TRBJ2-1, with a weak D call TRBD1 (5 bases). The CDR3 sequence is 13 residues long. V dropped 0 bases and J dropped 6 bases, with 9 bases sitting between them. Germline-derived CDR1 and CDR2 are GTSNPN and SVGIG (reference sequence). CDR3 DNA sequence: TGTGCCTGGAGTGTGTATCAGGGCAATGAGCAGTTCTTC. As protein: CAWSVYQGNEQFF.

V gene TRBV6-2 or TRBV6-3 combines with J gene TRBJ2-3; 14 positions agree with TRBD2. The CDR3 length is 16 residues. Germline CDR1 is MNHEY and CDR2 is SVGEGT. The V gene end was trimmed by 6 bases and the J gene end by 5 bases; junction bases not matched to a gene: 7. CDR3 region: CASSRTSGGIGDTQYF. The DNA for the CDR3 is TGTGCCAGCAGCCGGACTAGCGGGGGGATCGGAGATACGCAGTATTTT.

The J gene is TRBJ1-2, the V gene TRBV30; D not certain. The CDR3 has 10 amino acids. V lost 3 bases, J lost 8 bases, and 7 bases lay in between. Germline values: CDR1 GTSNPN, CDR2 SVGIG (reference sequence). CDR3 bases: TGTGCCTGGAGAAGAGGGGGCTACACCTTC. Translating gives CAWRRGGYTF.

CDR3 region: CASSPGGINEQFF. The DNA for the CDR3 is TGTGCCAGCAGCCCCGGCGGGATCAATGAGCAGTTCTTC. V gene TRBV11-3 combines with J gene TRBJ2-1, with D perhaps TRBD2 (6 bases). The CDR3 spans 13 residues. V lost 5 bases and J lost 6, with 11 bases in between. Germline V CDR1 and CDR2: SGHNT, YENEEA.

The V call is TRBV18, the J call TRBJ1-1, with D tentatively TRBD1 (5 bases). This CDR3 is built from 14 residues. Germline CDR1 KGHSH, CDR2 LQKENI. Between the trimmed V and J ends, which lost 6 bases and 0 bases, there was a span of 11 bases. The chain's CDR3 is CASSTVPMNTEAFF. The CDR3 coding sequence is TGTGCCAGCTCGACAGTCCCTATGAACACTGAAGCTTTCTTT.

The rearrangement uses TRBV6-5 and TRBJ2-7; D may be TRBD2 (5 bases). The V gene lost 0 bases and the J gene lost 4 bases, with 16 bases spanning the gap. The CDR3 contains 16 residues. Germline V CDR1 and CDR2: MNHEY, SVGAGI. CDR3 DNA: TGTGCCAGCAGTTACTCGACTCGGGGAGCGAAGTACGAGCAGTACTTC. It yields the protein CASSYSTRGAKYEQYF.

The chain has TRBV6-2 or TRBV6-3 and TRBJ2-2; 7 bases are shared with TRBD2. V lost 4 bases and J lost 0; bases outside the gene matches: 8. CDR1 and CDR2 (germline): MNHEY, SVGEGT. The CDR3 spans 17 residues. This chain's CDR3 is CASSWDPGTTNTGELFF. The CDR3 nucleotides read TGTGCCAGCAGTTGGGACCCCGGGACTACGAACACCGGGGAGCTGTTTTTT.

The chain combines TRBV6-5 with TRBJ1-2; 7 nucleotides agree with TRBD1. Germline CDR1 is MNHEY and CDR2 is SVGAGI. V lost 8 bases, J lost 0 bases, and 9 bases stayed unmatched. CDR3 length: 15 residues. The CDR3 sequence: CASAKHGQANYGYTF. The CDR3 DNA reads as TGTGCCAGCGCCAAACACGGACAGGCTAACTATGGCTACACCTTC.

This clone was seen a handful of times. The chain uses TRBV15 and TRBJ1-5; D gene ambiguous. Germline V lookup: CDR1 LNHNV, CDR2 YYDKDF (reference sequence). This CDR3 region has 17 residues. With 6 bases removed from V and 1 base from J, the gap between germline ends came to 19 bases. CDR3 nucleotides: TGTGCCACCAGTAGGCGCTCGGGGAGTAGCAGCAATCAGCCCCAGCATTTT. Translation gives CATSRRSGSSSNQPQHF. The full variable domain, its missing parts supplied by reference TRBV15 and TRBJ1-5, is DAMVIQNPRYQVTQFGKPVTLSCSQTLNHNVMYWYQQKSSQAPKLLFHYYDKDFNNEADTPDNFQSRRPNTSFCFLDIRSPGLGDTAMYLCATSRRSGSSSNQPQHFGDGTRLSIL.

The rearrangement links TRBV11-1 to TRBJ1-4, with 9 bases fitting TRBD1. V gave up 5 bases and J gave up 6 bases; unmatched junction bases: 4. There are 14 residues in the CDR3. Per germline, CDR1 SGHAT and CDR2 FQDESV (reference sequence). The chain's CDR3 is CASSRTGEDEKLFF. CDR3 bases: TGTGCCAGCAGCCGGACAGGGGAGGATGAAAAACTGTTTTTT.

The J gene is TRBJ2-5, the V gene TRBV7-9; the D is unclear. The germline gives CDR1 SEHNR, CDR2 FQNEAQ (reference sequence). The length of the CDR3 is 13 residues. V was cut by 1 base and J by 2 bases, with 5 bases left in between. The CDR3 spells CASSLELQETQYF. CDR3 bases: TGTGCCAGCAGCTTAGAACTTCAAGAGACCCAGTACTTC.

This clone has only a few counts. J is TRBJ2-5 and V is TRBV7-3, with 10 bases lining up with TRBD2. The CDR3 contains 16 residues. Germline CDR1 is SGHTA and CDR2 is FQGTGA. V trimming: 2 bases; J trimming: 4 bases; junction bases outside the gene matches: 7. In DNA form, the CDR3 reads TGTGCCAGCAGCTTATCGGTAGCGGGAGGTCGAGAGACCCAGTACTTC. Its translation: CASSLSVAGGRETQYF.

The chain recombines TRBV2 with TRBJ1-3; no firm D call. CDR3 length: 12 residues. Germline lookup yields CDR1 SNHLY and CDR2 FYNNEI. V lost 6 bases and J 4 bases, leaving 7 bases between the germline ends. CDR3 in amino acids: CASRSGGNTIYF. The DNA for the CDR3 is TGTGCCAGCAGGTCCGGGGGAAACACCATATATTTT.

The rearrangement links TRBV2 to TRBJ1-1, with D unclear. V gave up 4 bases and J gave up 11 bases, with 23 bases separating them. The CDR3 totals 15 residues. The V gene's germline CDR1 is SNHLY and CDR2 FYNNEI. The CDR3 loop reads CASSVEFAVGSTAFF. The CDR3, as DNA: TGTGCCAGCAGTGTTGAATTTGCGGTAGGCAGCACGGCTTTCTTT. The whole variable domain, remainder taken from reference TRBV2 and TRBJ1-1, is EPEVTQTPSHQVTQMGQEVILRCVPISNHLYFYWYRQILGQKVEFLVSFYNNEISEKSEIFDDQFSVERPDGSNFTLKIRSTKLEDSAMYFCASSVEFAVGSTAFFGQGTRLTVV.

V is TRBV7-2 and J is TRBJ2-6; TRBD1 aligns across 7 bases. CDR1 and CDR2 (germline): SGHTA, FQGNSA. V lost 2 bases, J lost 0 bases, and 7 bases stayed unmatched. The CDR3 extends over 18 amino acids. The CDR3 DNA follows: TGTGCCAGCAGCTTAAGACAGGGCCCTATCTCTGGGGCCAACGTCCTGACTTTC. Translated, it gives CASSLRQGPISGANVLTF.

Here the CDR3 DNA reads TGCGCCAGCAGTTTTGTTCGGGGGAGGACTGAAGCTTTCTTT. Translating it yields CASSFVRGRTEAFF. The chain employs TRBV5-1 and TRBJ1-1; D possibly corresponds to TRBD1 (5 bases). V was cut by 5 bases and J by 5 bases, with 16 bases left in between. Germline V gene data show CDR1 as SGHRS and CDR2 as YFSETQ. The CDR3 covers 14 residues. Full variable domain (rest looked up from reference TRBV5-1 and TRBJ1-1): KAGVTQTPRYLIKTRGQQVTLSCSPISGHRSVSWYQQTPGQGLQFLFEYFSETQRNKGNFPGRFSGRQFSNSRSEMNVSTLELGDSALYLCASSFVRGRTEAFFGQGTRLTVV.

This chain joins TRBV11-2 and TRBJ1-5; possible D gene TRBD1, 6 bases. Trimming stripped 2 bases from V and 4 bases from J, with 12 bases between. Germline CDR1 reads SGHAT; CDR2 reads FQNNGV. The CDR3 totals 15 residues. The DNA for the CDR3 is TGTGCCAGCAGCTTATCAGGGGTACCTAATCAGCCCCAGCATTTT. Protein: CASSLSGVPNQPQHF.

The chain carries TRBV4-1 and TRBJ1-1; 7 nucleotides agree with TRBD1. The CDR3 covers 14 residues. V shed 2 bases, J shed 7 bases, and the junction held 7 bases outside the gene matches. The germline gives CDR1 MGHRA, CDR2 YSYEKL. Written as DNA, the CDR3 is TGCGCCAGCAGCCAACAGTTTCAGGGGGATGAAGCTTTCTTT. The encoded protein is CASSQQFQGDEAFF.

V usage is TRBV7-2 and J usage is TRBJ2-2, with TRBD2 matching 7 bases. The V gene's germline CDR1 is SGHTA and CDR2 FQGNSA. The CDR3 is 15 residues long. With 6 bases clipped from V and 7 bases from J, the junction kept 11 bases outside the gene matches. DNA for the CDR3: TGTGCCAGCAGACCCGATCTCCGCGGGGGCGGGGAGCTGTTTTTT. It codes for CASRPDLRGGGELFF.

V is TRBV29-1 and J is TRBJ2-1, with D tentatively TRBD2 (5 bases). Germline CDR1 is SQVTM and CDR2 is ANQGSEA. With 3 bases removed from V and 9 bases from J, the gap between germline ends came to 12 bases. The CDR3 runs 12 residues. The CDR3 coding sequence is TGCAGCGTTGACGGGATTATAAGTGAGCAGTTCTTC. Residues: CSVDGIISEQFF.

The CDR3 coding sequence is TGTGCCAGCAGCTTGAGCGGGGGGCACACAGATACGCAGTATTTT. It encodes CASSLSGGHTDTQYF. The V call is TRBV5-5, the J call TRBJ2-3; 9 positions match TRBD2. Trimming cost V 1 base and J 2 bases; bases outside gene matches: 2. Germline CDR1 is SGHKS and CDR2 is YYEKEE (reference sequence). The CDR3 contains 15 residues.

The chain is built from TRBV29-1 and TRBJ1-5, with a tentative D call TRBD1 (5 bases). Trimming took off 4 bases at V and 0 bases at J, with 7 bases between the two ends. Germline V gene data show CDR1 as SQVTM and CDR2 as ANQGSEA. The CDR3 length is 13 residues. The CDR3 coding sequence is TGCAGCGTTGGACAGAATAGCAATCAGCCCCAGCATTTT. It specifies CSVGQNSNQPQHF.

The rearrangement joins TRBV28 to TRBJ1-2, with TRBD1 matching over 12 bases. The CDR3 is made up of 15 amino acids. Germline CDR1 and CDR2: MDHEN and SYDVKM. After removal of 5 bases from V and 4 bases from J, the junction contained 5 bases not matched to a gene. The CDR3 sequence: CASSTGTGGIYGYTF. In DNA, the CDR3 is TGTGCCAGCAGTACTGGGACAGGGGGCATCTATGGCTACACCTTC.

The CDR3 sequence is CASSLLPAGTSGANTGELFF. Here the CDR3 DNA reads TGCGCCAGCAGCCTCCTTCCAGCCGGGACTAGCGGGGCGAACACCGGGGAGCTGTTTTTT. The chain has TRBV5-1 and TRBJ2-2, with 13 positions matching TRBD2. V shed 4 bases, J shed 0 bases, and the junction held 12 bases outside the gene matches. From germline, CDR1 is SGHRS and CDR2 YFSETQ. This CDR3 contains 20 residues.

The chain employs TRBV28 and TRBJ1-6, with a possible D match to TRBD1 (5 bases). This CDR3 comprises 13 residues. The ends were cut back, 8 bases at V and 4 bases at J, with 9 bases in the middle. The germline V gene encodes CDR1 MDHEN and CDR2 SYDVKM. The CDR3, as DNA: TGTGCCAGCGAACAGGAGTATAATTCACCCCTCCACTTT. Translation gives CASEQEYNSPLHF.

The V and J genes are TRBV11-1 and TRBJ2-1, with a weak D call TRBD2 (6 bases). Per germline, CDR1 SGHAT and CDR2 FQDESV (reference sequence). CDR3 length: 18 residues. The ends were cut back, 0 bases at V and 0 bases at J, with 15 bases in the middle. The CDR3 bases are TGTGCCAGCAGCTTAGCGCCACGGGACTTATACTCCTACAATGAGCAGTTCTTC. The encoded protein is CASSLAPRDLYSYNEQFF.

The V gene is TRBV7-6, the J gene TRBJ2-1; TRBD2 matches 7 bases. Per the germline V gene, CDR1 is SGHVS and CDR2 is FNYEAQ. This CDR3 is built from 15 residues. Trimming at V came to 1 base and at J to 10 bases, leaving 10 bases not matched to a gene. DNA for the CDR3: TGTGCCAGCAGCTTAGGGGCTAGCGGTGGGGGGGAGCAGTTCTTC. This encodes CASSLGASGGGEQFF.